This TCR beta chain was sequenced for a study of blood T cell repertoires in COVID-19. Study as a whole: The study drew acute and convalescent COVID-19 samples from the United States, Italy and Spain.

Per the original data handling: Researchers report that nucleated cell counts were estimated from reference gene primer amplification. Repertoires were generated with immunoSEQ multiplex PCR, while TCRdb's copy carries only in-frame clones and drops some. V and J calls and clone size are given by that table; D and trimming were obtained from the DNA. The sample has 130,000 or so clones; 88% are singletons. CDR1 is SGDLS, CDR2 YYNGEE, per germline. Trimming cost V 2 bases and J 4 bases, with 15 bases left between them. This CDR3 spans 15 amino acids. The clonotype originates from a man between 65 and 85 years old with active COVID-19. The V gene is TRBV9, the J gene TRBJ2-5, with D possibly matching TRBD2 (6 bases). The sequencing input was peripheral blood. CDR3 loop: CASSVSGAGRETQYF. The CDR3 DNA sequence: TGTGCCAGCAGCGTCTCCGGGGCGGGACGAGAGACCCAGTACTTC.